This T cell receptor beta chain was found in a study of sequential checkpoint blockade in melanoma. Looking at the study overall: Arm A got nivolumab then ipilimumab; arm B the reverse, 1:1. After both sequences, patients received maintenance nivolumab.

TCRdb's copy holds only in-frame clones and misses some; the assay was immunoSEQ multiplex PCR. The sample carries 15,000 to 20,000 clones, around 70% recorded once. With 6 bases removed from V and 7 bases from J, the gap between germline ends came to 10 bases. The CDR3 contains 11 residues. The germline V gene has CDR1 MNHEY and CDR2 SMNVEV (reference sequence). To note about this clone: The same CDR3 can be traced to other DNA sequences in this sample.

The treatment here: randomized to nivolumab then ipilimumab (arm A) or the reverse (arm B). No patient had prior DNA-damaging chemotherapy. Sorted cells were live CD3+CD8+, lacking CD19 and CD56, from PBMCs. Sequencing used CD8+ T cells sorted from blood (inferred from file names), obtained from a patient given nivolumab and ipilimumab in sequence. The source is a human donor with melanoma. This chain links TRBV27 with TRBJ2-7; possibly TRBD1 for D (6 bases). The CDR3, as DNA: TGTGCCAGCAGCAGGGGTGAAGAGCAGTACTTC. This translates into CASSRGEEQYF.